This section outlines one TCR beta chain sequence together with its context. The data belong to a study of shared T cell receptors in the human thymus. Measured with immunoSEQ multiplex PCR; TCRdb has only the in-frame clones, and not every one. This table holds over 450,000 clones, about four fifths found once. The CDR3 is 11 amino acids. Germline CDR1 SGHRS, CDR2 YFSETQ. V gave up 5 bases and J gave up 7 bases, with 9 bases separating them. The same sample was also used in a study of human thymus T cells.

The rearrangement links TRBV5-1 to TRBJ1-2, with unresolved D. The sequence derives from a boy under two years old with a congenital heart defect. The sample taken for sequencing was thymocytes. The CDR3 is CASRATGGYTF. CDR3 in DNA: TGCGCCAGCAGAGCGACGGGTGGCTACACCTTC.